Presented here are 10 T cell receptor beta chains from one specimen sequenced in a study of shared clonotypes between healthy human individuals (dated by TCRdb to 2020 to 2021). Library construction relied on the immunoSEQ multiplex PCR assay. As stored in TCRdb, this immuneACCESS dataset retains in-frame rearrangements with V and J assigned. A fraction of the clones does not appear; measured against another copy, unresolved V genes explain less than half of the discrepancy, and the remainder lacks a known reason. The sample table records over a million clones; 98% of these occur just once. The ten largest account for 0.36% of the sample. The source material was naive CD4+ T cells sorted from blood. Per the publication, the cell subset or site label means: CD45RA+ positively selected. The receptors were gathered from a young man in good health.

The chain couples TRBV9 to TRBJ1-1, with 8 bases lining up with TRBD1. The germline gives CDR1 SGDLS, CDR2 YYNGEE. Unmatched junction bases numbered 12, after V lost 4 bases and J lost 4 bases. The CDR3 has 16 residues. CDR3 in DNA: TGTGCCAGCAGCTTCGACCCCAGGGGGCAGGGCACTGAAGCTTTCTTT. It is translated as CASSFDPRGQGTEAFF.

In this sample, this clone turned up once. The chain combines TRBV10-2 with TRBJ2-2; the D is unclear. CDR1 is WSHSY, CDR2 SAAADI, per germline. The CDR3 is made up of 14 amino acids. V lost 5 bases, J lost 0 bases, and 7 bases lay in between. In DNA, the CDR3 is TGCGCCAGCAGTCCTACATCGAACACCGGGGAGCTGTTTTTT. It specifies CASSPTSNTGELFF.

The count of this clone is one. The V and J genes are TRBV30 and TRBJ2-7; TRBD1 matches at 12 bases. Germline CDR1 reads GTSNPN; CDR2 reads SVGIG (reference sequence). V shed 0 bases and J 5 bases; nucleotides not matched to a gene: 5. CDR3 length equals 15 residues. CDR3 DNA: TGTGCCTGGAGTGTATTGGGACAGGGGGCCAACGAGCAGTACTTC. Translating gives CAWSVLGQGANEQYF.

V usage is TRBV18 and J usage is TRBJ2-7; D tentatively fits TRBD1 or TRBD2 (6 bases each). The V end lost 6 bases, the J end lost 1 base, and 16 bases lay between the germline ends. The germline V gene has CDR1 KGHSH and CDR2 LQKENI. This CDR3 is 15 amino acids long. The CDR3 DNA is TGTGCCAGCTCCCAGGTCGGGGGCCTATCCTACGAGCAGTACTTC. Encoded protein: CASSQVGGLSYEQYF.

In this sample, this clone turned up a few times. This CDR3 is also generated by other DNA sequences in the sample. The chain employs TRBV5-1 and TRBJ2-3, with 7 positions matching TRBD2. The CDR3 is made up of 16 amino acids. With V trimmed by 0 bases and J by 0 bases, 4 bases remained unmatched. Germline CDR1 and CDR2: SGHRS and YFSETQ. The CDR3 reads CASSLGLAASTDTQYF. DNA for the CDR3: TGCGCCAGCAGCTTGGGGCTAGCGGCTAGCACAGATACGCAGTATTTT. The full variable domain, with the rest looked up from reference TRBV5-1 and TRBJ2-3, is KAGVTQTPRYLIKTRGQQVTLSCSPISGHRSVSWYQQTPGQGLQFLFEYFSETQRNKGNFPGRFSGRQFSNSRSEMNVSTLELGDSALYLCASSLGLAASTDTQYFGPGTRLTVL.

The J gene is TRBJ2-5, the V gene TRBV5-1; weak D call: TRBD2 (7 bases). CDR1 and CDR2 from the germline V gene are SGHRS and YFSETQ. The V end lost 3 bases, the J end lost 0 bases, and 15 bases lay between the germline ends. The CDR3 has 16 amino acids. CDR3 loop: CASSSGGQNHQETQYF. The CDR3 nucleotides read TGCGCCAGCAGCTCCGGGGGGCAAAATCACCAAGAGACCCAGTACTTC.

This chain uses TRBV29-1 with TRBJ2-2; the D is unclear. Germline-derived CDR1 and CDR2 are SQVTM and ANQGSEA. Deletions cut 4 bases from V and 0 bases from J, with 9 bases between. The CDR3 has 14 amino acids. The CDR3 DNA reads TGCAGCGTTGTGTTCGGACCGAACACCGGGGAGCTGTTTTTT. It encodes CSVVFGPNTGELFF.

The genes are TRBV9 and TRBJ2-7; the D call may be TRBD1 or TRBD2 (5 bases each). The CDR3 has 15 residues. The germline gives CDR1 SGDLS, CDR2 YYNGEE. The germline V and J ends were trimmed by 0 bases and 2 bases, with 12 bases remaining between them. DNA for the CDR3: TGTGCCAGCAGCGTAGCCCCGAGGGGAACCTACGAGCAGTACTTC. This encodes CASSVAPRGTYEQYF. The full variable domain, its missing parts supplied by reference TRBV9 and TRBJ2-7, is DSGVTQTPKHLITATGQRVTLRCSPRSGDLSVYWYQQSLDQGLQFLIQYYNGEERAKGNILERFSAQQFPDLHSELNLSSLELGDSALYFCASSVAPRGTYEQYFGPGTRLTVT.

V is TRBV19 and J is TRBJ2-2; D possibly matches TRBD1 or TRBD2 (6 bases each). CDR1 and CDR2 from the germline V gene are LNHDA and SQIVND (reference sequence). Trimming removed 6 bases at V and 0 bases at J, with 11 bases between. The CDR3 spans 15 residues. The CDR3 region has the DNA TGTGCCAGTAGCAGAGGGGGGACGAACACCGGGGAGCTGTTTTTT. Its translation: CASSRGGTNTGELFF.

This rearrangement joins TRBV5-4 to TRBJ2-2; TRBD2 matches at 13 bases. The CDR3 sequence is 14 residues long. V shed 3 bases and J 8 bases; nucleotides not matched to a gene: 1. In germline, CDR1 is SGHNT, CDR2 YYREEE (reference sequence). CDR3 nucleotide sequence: TGTGCCAGCAGCTCGGGACTAGCGGGAGGGGAGCTGTTTTTT. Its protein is CASSSGLAGGELFF.